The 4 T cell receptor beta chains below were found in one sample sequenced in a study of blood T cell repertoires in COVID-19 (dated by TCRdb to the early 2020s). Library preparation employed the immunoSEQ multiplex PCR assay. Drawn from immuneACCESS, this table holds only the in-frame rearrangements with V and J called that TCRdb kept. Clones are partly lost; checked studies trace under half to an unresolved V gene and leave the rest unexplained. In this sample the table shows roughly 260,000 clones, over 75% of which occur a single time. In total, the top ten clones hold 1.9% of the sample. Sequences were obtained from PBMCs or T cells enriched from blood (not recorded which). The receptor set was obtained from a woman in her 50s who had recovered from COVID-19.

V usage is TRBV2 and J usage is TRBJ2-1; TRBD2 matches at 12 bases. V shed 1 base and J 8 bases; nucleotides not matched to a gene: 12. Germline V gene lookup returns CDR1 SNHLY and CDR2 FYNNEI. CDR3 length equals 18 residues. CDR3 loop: CASSEGTSGTRTSDEQFF. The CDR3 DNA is TGTGCCAGCAGTGAAGGGACTAGCGGGACTCGAACCTCGGATGAGCAGTTCTTC.

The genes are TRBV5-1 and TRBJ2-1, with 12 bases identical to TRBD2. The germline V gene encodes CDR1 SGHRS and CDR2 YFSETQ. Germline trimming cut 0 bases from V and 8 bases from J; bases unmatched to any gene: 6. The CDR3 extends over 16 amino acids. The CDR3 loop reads CASSLGTSGIDHEQFF. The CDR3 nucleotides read TGCGCCAGCAGCTTGGGGACTAGCGGGATAGACCATGAGCAGTTCTTC.

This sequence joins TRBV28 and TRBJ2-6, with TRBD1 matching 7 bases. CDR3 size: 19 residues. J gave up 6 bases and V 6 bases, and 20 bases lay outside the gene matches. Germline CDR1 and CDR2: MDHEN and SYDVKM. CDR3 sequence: CASSQGQIRSVSPANVLTF. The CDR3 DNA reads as TGTGCCAGCAGCCAGGGACAGATCAGGTCCGTATCCCCGGCCAACGTCCTGACTTTC.

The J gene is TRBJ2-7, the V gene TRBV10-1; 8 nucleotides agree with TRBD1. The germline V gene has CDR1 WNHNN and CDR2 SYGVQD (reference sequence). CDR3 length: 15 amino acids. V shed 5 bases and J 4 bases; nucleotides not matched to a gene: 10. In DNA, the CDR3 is TGCGCCAGCAGTCCTGGACAGGGATTAGGGTACGAGCAGTACTTC. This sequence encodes CASSPGQGLGYEQYF.